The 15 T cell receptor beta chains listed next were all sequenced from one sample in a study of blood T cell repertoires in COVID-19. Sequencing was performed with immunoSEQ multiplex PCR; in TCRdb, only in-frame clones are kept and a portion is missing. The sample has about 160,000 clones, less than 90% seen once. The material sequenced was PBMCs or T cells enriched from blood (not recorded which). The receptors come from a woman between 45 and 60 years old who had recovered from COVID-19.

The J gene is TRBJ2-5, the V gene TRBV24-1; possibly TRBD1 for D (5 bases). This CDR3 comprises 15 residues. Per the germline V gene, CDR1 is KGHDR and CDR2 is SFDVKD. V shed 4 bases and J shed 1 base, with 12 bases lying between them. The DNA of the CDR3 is TGTGCCACCAGTGACGCTTCAGGGATCCAAGAGACCCAGTACTTC. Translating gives CATSDASGIQETQYF.

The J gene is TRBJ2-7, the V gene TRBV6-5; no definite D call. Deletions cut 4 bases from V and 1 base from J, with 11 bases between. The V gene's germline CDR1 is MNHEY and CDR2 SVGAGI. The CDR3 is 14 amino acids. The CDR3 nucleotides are TGTGCCAGCAGTTTGGGCTACACTTCCTACGAGCAGTACTTC. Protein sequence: CASSLGYTSYEQYF.

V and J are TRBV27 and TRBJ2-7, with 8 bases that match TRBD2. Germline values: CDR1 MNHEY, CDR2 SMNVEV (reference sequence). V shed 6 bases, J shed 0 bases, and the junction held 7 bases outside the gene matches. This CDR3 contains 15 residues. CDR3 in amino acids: CASSQTSGASYEQYF. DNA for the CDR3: TGTGCCAGCAGCCAAACTAGCGGCGCCTCCTACGAGCAGTACTTC.

The CDR3 reads CASSAGLAGLGLNEQFF. CDR3 DNA sequence: TGCGCCAGCAGCGCGGGACTAGCGGGACTAGGGTTGAATGAGCAGTTCTTC. The V call is TRBV10-1, the J call TRBJ2-1; 13 bases are a match to TRBD2. This CDR3 is built from 17 residues. In germline, CDR1 is WNHNN, CDR2 SYGVQD (reference sequence). V trimming: 6 bases; J trimming: 7 bases; junction bases outside the gene matches: 12.

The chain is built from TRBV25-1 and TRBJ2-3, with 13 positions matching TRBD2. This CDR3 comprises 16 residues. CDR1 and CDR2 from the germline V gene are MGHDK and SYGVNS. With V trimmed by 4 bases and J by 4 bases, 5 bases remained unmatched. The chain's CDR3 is CASSGTTSGRPDTQYF. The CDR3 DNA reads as TGTGCCAGCAGTGGAACGACTAGCGGGAGGCCAGATACGCAGTATTTT.

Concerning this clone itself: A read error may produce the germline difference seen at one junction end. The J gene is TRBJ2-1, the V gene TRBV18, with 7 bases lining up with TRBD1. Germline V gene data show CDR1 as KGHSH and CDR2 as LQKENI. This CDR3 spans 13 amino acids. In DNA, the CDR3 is TGTGCCAGCTCATCACCTGGGACAGTTGAGCAGTTCTTC. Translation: CASSSPGTVEQFF.

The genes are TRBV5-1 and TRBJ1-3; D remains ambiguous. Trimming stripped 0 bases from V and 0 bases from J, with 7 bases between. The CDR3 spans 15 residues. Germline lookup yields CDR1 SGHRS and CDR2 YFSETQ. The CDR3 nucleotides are TGCGCCAGCAGCTTGGACTGGAGCTCTGGAAACACCATATATTTT. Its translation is CASSLDWSSGNTIYF.

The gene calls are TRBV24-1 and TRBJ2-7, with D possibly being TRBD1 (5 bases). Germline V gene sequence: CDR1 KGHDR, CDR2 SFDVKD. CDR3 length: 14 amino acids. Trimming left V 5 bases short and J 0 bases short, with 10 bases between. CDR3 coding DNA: TGTGCCACCAGTGTTCGGCAGGGCTCCTACGAGCAGTACTTC. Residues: CATSVRQGSYEQYF.

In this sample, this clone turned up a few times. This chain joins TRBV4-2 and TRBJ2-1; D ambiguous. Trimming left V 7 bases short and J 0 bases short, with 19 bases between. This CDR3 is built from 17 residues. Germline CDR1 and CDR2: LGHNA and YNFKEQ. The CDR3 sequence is CASTPVALPSSYNEQFF. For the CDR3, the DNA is TGTGCCAGCACCCCGGTCGCCCTACCAAGCTCCTACAATGAGCAGTTCTTC.

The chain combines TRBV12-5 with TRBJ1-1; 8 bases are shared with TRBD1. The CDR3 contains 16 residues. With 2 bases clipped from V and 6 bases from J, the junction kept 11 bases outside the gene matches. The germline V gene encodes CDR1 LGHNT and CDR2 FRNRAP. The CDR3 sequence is CASGLPDRGVGPEAFF. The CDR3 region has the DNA TGTGCTAGTGGTTTGCCCGACAGGGGTGTTGGTCCTGAAGCTTTCTTT.

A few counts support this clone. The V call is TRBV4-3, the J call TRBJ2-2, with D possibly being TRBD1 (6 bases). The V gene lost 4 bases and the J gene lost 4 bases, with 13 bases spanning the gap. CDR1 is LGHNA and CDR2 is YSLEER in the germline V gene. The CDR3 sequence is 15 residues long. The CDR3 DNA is TGCGCCAGCAGCCCCCGAGGACAGCTCACCGGGGAGCTGTTTTTT. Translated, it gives CASSPRGQLTGELFF.

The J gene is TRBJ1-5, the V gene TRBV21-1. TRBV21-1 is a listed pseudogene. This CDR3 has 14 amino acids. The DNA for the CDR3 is TGTGCCAGCAGCTTGAGGGAGGGAAATCAGCCCCAGCATTTT. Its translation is CASSLREGNQPQHF.

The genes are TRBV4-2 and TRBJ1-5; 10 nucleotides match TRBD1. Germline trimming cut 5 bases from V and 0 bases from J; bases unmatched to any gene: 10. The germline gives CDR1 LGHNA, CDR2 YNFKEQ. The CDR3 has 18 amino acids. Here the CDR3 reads CASSSGTGAFNSNQPQHF. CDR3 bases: TGTGCCAGCAGCTCGGGGACAGGGGCGTTCAATAGCAATCAGCCCCAGCATTTT.

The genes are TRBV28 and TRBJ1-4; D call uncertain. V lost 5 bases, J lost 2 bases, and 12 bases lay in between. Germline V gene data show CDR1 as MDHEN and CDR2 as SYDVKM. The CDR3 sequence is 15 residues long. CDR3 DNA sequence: TGTGCCAGCAGTCCTTACATACCCACTAATGAAAAACTGTTTTTT. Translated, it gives CASSPYIPTNEKLFF.

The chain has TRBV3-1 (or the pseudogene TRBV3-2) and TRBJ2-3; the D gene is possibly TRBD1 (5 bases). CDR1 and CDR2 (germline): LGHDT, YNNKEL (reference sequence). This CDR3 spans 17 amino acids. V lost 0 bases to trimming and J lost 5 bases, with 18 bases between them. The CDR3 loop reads CASSQEIPAIRGDTQYF. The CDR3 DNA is TGTGCCAGCAGCCAAGAGATCCCAGCAATAAGGGGAGATACGCAGTATTTT.